Presented here are 6 T cell receptor beta chains from one specimen sequenced in a study of blood T cell repertoires in COVID-19. This table comes from immunoSEQ multiplex PCR, and its TCRdb copy is limited to in-frame clones, with some not included. The data show some 95,000 clones, with about 90% seen just once and under 2% held by the top ten. The specimen sequenced was peripheral blood. The receptors derive from a human donor with active COVID-19. The donor label of this sample is uncertain.

This clone has a handful of counts. This chain links TRBV5-6 with TRBJ1-2; D possibly corresponds to TRBD1 (6 bases). The V and J ends lost 0 bases and 4 bases respectively, with 13 bases between them. The CDR3 has 15 residues. In germline, CDR1 is SGHDT, CDR2 YYEEEE. The CDR3 nucleotides read TGTGCCAGCAGCTTGGCGGGGGGGGCGTCCTATGGCTACACCTTC. This translates into CASSLAGGASYGYTF.

The chain employs TRBV10-3 and TRBJ1-5; weak D call: TRBD1 (5 bases). The CDR3 is 16 residues long. V dropped 0 bases and J dropped 0 bases, with 9 bases sitting between them. CDR1 is ENHRY and CDR2 is SYGVKD in the germline V gene. The CDR3 reads CAISESAGGSNQPQHF. The CDR3 DNA is TGTGCCATCAGTGAGTCCGCCGGGGGTAGCAATCAGCCCCAGCATTTT.

The chain has TRBV19 and TRBJ2-2; no clear D gene. The germline V gene has CDR1 LNHDA and CDR2 SQIVND (reference sequence). V lost 7 bases and J 0 bases, leaving 3 bases between the germline ends. CDR3 size: 12 residues. CDR3 protein: CASISNTGELFF. The CDR3 nucleotides are TGTGCCAGTATATCGAACACCGGGGAGCTGTTTTTT.

The CDR3 sequence is CASSFWGQGALSYEQYF. CDR3 coding DNA: TGTGCCAGCAGCTTTTGGGGACAGGGGGCTCTCTCCTACGAGCAGTACTTC. The rearrangement joins TRBV7-9 to TRBJ2-7; 12 bases line up with TRBD1. J gave up 0 bases and V 3 bases, and 6 bases lay outside the gene matches. Germline CDR1 SEHNR, CDR2 FQNEAQ (reference sequence). The CDR3 has 17 residues.

The V gene is TRBV2, the J gene TRBJ2-4; the match to TRBD1 covers 9 bases. Germline-derived CDR1 and CDR2 are SNHLY and FYNNEI. This CDR3 region has 18 residues. V was pared by 5 bases and J by 3 bases, with 14 bases of the junction left unmatched. This CDR3 is CASSFGQGLERGKNIQYF. The DNA of the CDR3 is TGTGCCAGCAGTTTCGGACAGGGGTTAGAACGGGGCAAAAACATTCAGTACTTC.

The chain has TRBV6-2 or TRBV6-3 and TRBJ1-5; TRBD1 matches at 8 bases. CDR3 length equals 16 residues. The germline V gene encodes CDR1 MNHEY and CDR2 SVGEGT. V lost 6 bases and J lost 3; bases outside the gene matches: 10. The CDR3 nucleotides read TGTGCCAGCAGCCGCGGGACAGGCATCTACAATCAGCCCCAGCATTTT. This codes for CASSRGTGIYNQPQHF.